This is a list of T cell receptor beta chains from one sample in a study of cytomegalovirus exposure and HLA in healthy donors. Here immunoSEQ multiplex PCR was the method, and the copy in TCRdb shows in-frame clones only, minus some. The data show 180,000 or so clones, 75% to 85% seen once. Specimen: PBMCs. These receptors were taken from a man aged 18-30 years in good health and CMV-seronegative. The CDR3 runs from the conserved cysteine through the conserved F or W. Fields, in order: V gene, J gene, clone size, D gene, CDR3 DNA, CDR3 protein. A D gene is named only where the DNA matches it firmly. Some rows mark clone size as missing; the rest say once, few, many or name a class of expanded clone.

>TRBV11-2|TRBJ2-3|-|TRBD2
TGTGCCAGCAGCCCTACAGGACTAGCGGGAGTAGATACGCAGTATTTT
CASSPTGLAGVDTQYF
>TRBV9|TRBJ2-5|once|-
TGTGCCAGCAGCGTAGGAGGGTGGGCAGAGACCCAGTACTTC
CASSVGGWAETQYF
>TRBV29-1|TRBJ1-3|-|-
TGCAGCGTTGAAGGGAGGCTCTCTGGAAACACCATATATTTT
CSVEGRLSGNTIYF
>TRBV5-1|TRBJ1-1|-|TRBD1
TGCGCCAGCAGCCTCCGGACAGGGGTGAACACTGAAGCTTTCTTT
CASSLRTGVNTEAFF
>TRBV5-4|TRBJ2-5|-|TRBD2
TGTGCCAGCAGCTACGGGACTAGCGGGGCAGAGACCCAGTACTTC
CASSYGTSGAETQYF
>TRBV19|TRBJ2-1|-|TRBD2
TGTGCCAGTACCCAAATAGCGGGAGATAGCGCGAGGGAGCAGTTCTTC
CASTQIAGDSAREQFF
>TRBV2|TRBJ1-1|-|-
TGTGCCAGCACGTTCGAGGGAACTGAAGCTTTCTTT
CASTFEGTEAFF
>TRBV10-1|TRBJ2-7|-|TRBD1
TGCGCCAACCGACAGGGCGACCGCTACGAGCAGTACTTC
CANRQGDRYEQYF
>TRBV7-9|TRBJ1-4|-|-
TGTGCCAGCAGCCCTAGGACAGTCCGGGCTAATGAAAAACTGTTTTTT
CASSPRTVRANEKLFF
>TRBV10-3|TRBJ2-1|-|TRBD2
TGTGCCATCAGTGAGCTGACTAGCGGGTCCTACAATGAGCAGTTCTTC
CAISELTSGSYNEQFF
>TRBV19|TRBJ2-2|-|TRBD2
TGTGCCAGTAGTAAGGGACTAGCGGGCCACTCCGCGAACACCGGGGAGCTGTTTTTT
CASSKGLAGHSANTGELFF
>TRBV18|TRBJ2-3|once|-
TGTGCCAGCTCACCTTTGGCCCGTAGGACAGACACAGATACGCAGTATTTT
CASSPLARRTDTDTQYF
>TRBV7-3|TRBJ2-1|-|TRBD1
TGTGCCAGCAGCTTTACCCAGGGGGATGAGCAGTTCTTC
CASSFTQGDEQFF
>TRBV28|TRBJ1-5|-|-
TGTGCCAGCAGACCCTACGTACTTAATCAGCCCCAGCATTTT
CASRPYVLNQPQHF
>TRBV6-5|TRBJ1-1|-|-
TGTGCCAGTGACAGGCCAACTGAAGCTTTCTTT
CASDRPTEAFF
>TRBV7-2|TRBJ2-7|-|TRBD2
TGTGCCAGCAGCGCGCGAGCGGGGGGCCCGGACGAGCAGTACTTC
CASSARAGGPDEQYF
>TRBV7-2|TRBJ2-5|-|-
TGTGCCAGCAGTTTCCGGGAGACCCAGTACTTC
CASSFRETQYF
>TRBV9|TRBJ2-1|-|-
TGTGCCAGCAGCGTAGTGTCGGGTAATGAGCAGTTCTTC
CASSVVSGNEQFF
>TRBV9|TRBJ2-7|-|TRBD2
TGTGCCAGCAGCGTAGGGCTAGCGGGGTTCGAGCAGTACTTC
CASSVGLAGFEQYF
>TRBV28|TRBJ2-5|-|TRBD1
TGTGCCAGCAGTTCCTCCGCCGGGACAGGGAGAAAGACCCAGTACTTC
CASSSSAGTGRKTQYF
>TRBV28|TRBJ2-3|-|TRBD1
TGTGCCAGCAGCCACAGGACAGGCGGCGGGGATACGCAGTATTTT
CASSHRTGGGDTQYF
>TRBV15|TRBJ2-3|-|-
TGTGCCACCAGCACTACAGGTCCAGATACGCAGTATTTT
CATSTTGPDTQYF
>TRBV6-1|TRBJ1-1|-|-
TGTGCCAGCAGTATACAGTCGAACACTGAAGCTTTCTTT
CASSIQSNTEAFF
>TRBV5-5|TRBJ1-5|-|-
TGTGCCAGCAGCTTCAGGGCTACCGGCAATCAGCCCCAGCATTTT
CASSFRATGNQPQHF
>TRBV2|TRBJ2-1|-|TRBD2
TGTGCCAGCAATGGGGGAGGGCCCAGCAATGAGCAGTTCTTC
CASNGGGPSNEQFF
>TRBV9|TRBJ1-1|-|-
TGTGCCAGCACGGAGATCGGGGGGGGAGTGAGCACTGAAGCTTTCTTT
CASTEIGGGVSTEAFF
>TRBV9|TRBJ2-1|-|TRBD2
TGTGCCAGCAGCGTTAGGACTAGCTCCTACAATGAGCAGTTCTTC
CASSVRTSSYNEQFF
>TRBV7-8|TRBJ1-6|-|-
TGTGCCAGCAGCTTCAACTTAGCACCCCTCCACTTT
CASSFNLAPLHF
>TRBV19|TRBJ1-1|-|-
TGTGCCAGTAGTATAGATGACAGGCTGAACGCTGAAGCTTTCTTT
CASSIDDRLNAEAFF
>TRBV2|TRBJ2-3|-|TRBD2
TGTGCCAGCAGTGTAGGTGCGGGGGTTGAAGATACGCAGTATTTT
CASSVGAGVEDTQYF
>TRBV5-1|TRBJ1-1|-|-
TGCGCCAGCAGCAATCAGTTGAACACTGAAGCTTTCTTT
CASSNQLNTEAFF
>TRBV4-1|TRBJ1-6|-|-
TGCGCCAGCAGGGCGACAGGAAAGTTCTCACCCCTCCACTTT
CASRATGKFSPLHF
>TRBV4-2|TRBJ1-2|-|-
TGTGCCAGCAGCCAACCTCTCGAGGGAACTAACTATGGCTACACCTTC
CASSQPLEGTNYGYTF
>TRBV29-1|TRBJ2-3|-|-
TGCAGCGTACGGCAGGGTAATACAGATACGCAGTATTTT
CSVRQGNTDTQYF
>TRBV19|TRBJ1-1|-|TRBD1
TGTGCCAGTACGTCTTGGGACAGCGCTGAAGCTTTCTTT
CASTSWDSAEAFF
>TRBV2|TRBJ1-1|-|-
TGTGCCAGCAGTGAAGGGGTGCAGGCCACTGAAGCTTTCTTT
CASSEGVQATEAFF
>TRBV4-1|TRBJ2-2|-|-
TGCGCCAGCAGCCAAGGGCCCGGGGGACCGAACACCGGGGAGCTGTTTTTT
CASSQGPGGPNTGELFF
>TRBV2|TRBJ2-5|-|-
TGTGCCAGCAGTGAGCAGACTCAAGAGACCCAGTACTTC
CASSEQTQETQYF
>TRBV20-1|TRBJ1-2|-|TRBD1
TGCAGTGCTCCCAGGGGGGATGGCTACACCTTC
CSAPRGDGYTF
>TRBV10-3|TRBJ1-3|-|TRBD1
TGTGCCATCACCGGGACAGAAGGAAACACCATATATTTT
CAITGTEGNTIYF
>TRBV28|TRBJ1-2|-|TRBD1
TGTGCCAGCACCCCCCGACGGACAGGGAAAATCTATGGCTACACCTTC
CASTPRRTGKIYGYTF
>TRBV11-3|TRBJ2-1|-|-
TGTGCCAGCAGCTTAGACTCTAACCTGGCCTACAATGAGCAGTTCTTC
CASSLDSNLAYNEQFF
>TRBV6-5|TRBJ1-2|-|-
TGTGCCAGCACCAGGGGCCAGTGGTATGGCTACACCTTC
CASTRGQWYGYTF
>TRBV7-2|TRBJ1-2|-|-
TGTGCCAGCAGCTTAGACCACGGGGGGCGACGCCAAGGCTACACCTTC
CASSLDHGGRRQGYTF